This T cell receptor (beta chain) came from a study of shared T cell receptors in the human thymus. The sample holds one count of this clone. Some clones are missing from TCRdb's copy, which holds only in-frame ones; the method was immunoSEQ multiplex PCR. In the table there are hundreds of thousands of clones, about 89% of which are singletons. The CDR3 totals 12 residues. Between the trimmed V and J ends, which lost 6 bases and 4 bases, there was a span of 9 bases. The germline V gene has CDR1 WNHNN and CDR2 SYGVQD (reference sequence). A further study also used this sample, focusing on human thymus T cells. That work adds: The donor group consisted of healthy Finnish infants who were having corrective surgery for congenital heart defects. The study used thymus tissue resected during corrective heart surgery. Highly overlapping thymic repertoires in unrelated individuals were reported by related research.

The sequence was collected from a boy less than two years old with a congenital heart defect. The sample consisted of thymocytes. V usage is TRBV10-1 and J usage is TRBJ1-2; D is perhaps TRBD1 (6 bases). The CDR3 loop reads CASRSRGYGYTF. CDR3 nucleotide sequence: TGCGCCAGCAGATCCAGGGGCTATGGCTACACCTTC.